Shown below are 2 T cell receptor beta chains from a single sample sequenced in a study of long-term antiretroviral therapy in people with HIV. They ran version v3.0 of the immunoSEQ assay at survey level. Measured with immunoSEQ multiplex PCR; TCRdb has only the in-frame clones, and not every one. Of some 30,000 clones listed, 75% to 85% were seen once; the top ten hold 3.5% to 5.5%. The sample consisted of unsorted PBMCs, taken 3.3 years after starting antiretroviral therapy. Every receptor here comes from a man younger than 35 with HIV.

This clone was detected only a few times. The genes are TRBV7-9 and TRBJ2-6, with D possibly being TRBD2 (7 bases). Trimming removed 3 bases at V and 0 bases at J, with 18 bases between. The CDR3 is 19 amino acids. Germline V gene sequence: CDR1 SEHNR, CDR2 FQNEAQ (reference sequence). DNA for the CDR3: TGTGCCAGCAGCTTCCGGAGGGGGGAGGGTGACTCTGGGGCCAACGTCCTGACTTTC. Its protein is CASSFRRGEGDSGANVLTF.

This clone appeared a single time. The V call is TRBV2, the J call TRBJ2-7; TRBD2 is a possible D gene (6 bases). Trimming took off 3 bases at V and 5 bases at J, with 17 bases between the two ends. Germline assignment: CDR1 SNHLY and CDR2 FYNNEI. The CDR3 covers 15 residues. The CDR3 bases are TGTGCCAGCAGTGAGTGGCGGGAAACGGGGGACGAGCAGTACTTC. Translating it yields CASSEWRETGDEQYF. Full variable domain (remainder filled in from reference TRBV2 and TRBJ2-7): EPEVTQTPSHQVTQMGQEVILRCVPISNHLYFYWYRQILGQKVEFLVSFYNNEISEKSEIFDDQFSVERPDGSNFTLKIRSTKLEDSAMYFCASSEWRETGDEQYFGPGTRLTVT.